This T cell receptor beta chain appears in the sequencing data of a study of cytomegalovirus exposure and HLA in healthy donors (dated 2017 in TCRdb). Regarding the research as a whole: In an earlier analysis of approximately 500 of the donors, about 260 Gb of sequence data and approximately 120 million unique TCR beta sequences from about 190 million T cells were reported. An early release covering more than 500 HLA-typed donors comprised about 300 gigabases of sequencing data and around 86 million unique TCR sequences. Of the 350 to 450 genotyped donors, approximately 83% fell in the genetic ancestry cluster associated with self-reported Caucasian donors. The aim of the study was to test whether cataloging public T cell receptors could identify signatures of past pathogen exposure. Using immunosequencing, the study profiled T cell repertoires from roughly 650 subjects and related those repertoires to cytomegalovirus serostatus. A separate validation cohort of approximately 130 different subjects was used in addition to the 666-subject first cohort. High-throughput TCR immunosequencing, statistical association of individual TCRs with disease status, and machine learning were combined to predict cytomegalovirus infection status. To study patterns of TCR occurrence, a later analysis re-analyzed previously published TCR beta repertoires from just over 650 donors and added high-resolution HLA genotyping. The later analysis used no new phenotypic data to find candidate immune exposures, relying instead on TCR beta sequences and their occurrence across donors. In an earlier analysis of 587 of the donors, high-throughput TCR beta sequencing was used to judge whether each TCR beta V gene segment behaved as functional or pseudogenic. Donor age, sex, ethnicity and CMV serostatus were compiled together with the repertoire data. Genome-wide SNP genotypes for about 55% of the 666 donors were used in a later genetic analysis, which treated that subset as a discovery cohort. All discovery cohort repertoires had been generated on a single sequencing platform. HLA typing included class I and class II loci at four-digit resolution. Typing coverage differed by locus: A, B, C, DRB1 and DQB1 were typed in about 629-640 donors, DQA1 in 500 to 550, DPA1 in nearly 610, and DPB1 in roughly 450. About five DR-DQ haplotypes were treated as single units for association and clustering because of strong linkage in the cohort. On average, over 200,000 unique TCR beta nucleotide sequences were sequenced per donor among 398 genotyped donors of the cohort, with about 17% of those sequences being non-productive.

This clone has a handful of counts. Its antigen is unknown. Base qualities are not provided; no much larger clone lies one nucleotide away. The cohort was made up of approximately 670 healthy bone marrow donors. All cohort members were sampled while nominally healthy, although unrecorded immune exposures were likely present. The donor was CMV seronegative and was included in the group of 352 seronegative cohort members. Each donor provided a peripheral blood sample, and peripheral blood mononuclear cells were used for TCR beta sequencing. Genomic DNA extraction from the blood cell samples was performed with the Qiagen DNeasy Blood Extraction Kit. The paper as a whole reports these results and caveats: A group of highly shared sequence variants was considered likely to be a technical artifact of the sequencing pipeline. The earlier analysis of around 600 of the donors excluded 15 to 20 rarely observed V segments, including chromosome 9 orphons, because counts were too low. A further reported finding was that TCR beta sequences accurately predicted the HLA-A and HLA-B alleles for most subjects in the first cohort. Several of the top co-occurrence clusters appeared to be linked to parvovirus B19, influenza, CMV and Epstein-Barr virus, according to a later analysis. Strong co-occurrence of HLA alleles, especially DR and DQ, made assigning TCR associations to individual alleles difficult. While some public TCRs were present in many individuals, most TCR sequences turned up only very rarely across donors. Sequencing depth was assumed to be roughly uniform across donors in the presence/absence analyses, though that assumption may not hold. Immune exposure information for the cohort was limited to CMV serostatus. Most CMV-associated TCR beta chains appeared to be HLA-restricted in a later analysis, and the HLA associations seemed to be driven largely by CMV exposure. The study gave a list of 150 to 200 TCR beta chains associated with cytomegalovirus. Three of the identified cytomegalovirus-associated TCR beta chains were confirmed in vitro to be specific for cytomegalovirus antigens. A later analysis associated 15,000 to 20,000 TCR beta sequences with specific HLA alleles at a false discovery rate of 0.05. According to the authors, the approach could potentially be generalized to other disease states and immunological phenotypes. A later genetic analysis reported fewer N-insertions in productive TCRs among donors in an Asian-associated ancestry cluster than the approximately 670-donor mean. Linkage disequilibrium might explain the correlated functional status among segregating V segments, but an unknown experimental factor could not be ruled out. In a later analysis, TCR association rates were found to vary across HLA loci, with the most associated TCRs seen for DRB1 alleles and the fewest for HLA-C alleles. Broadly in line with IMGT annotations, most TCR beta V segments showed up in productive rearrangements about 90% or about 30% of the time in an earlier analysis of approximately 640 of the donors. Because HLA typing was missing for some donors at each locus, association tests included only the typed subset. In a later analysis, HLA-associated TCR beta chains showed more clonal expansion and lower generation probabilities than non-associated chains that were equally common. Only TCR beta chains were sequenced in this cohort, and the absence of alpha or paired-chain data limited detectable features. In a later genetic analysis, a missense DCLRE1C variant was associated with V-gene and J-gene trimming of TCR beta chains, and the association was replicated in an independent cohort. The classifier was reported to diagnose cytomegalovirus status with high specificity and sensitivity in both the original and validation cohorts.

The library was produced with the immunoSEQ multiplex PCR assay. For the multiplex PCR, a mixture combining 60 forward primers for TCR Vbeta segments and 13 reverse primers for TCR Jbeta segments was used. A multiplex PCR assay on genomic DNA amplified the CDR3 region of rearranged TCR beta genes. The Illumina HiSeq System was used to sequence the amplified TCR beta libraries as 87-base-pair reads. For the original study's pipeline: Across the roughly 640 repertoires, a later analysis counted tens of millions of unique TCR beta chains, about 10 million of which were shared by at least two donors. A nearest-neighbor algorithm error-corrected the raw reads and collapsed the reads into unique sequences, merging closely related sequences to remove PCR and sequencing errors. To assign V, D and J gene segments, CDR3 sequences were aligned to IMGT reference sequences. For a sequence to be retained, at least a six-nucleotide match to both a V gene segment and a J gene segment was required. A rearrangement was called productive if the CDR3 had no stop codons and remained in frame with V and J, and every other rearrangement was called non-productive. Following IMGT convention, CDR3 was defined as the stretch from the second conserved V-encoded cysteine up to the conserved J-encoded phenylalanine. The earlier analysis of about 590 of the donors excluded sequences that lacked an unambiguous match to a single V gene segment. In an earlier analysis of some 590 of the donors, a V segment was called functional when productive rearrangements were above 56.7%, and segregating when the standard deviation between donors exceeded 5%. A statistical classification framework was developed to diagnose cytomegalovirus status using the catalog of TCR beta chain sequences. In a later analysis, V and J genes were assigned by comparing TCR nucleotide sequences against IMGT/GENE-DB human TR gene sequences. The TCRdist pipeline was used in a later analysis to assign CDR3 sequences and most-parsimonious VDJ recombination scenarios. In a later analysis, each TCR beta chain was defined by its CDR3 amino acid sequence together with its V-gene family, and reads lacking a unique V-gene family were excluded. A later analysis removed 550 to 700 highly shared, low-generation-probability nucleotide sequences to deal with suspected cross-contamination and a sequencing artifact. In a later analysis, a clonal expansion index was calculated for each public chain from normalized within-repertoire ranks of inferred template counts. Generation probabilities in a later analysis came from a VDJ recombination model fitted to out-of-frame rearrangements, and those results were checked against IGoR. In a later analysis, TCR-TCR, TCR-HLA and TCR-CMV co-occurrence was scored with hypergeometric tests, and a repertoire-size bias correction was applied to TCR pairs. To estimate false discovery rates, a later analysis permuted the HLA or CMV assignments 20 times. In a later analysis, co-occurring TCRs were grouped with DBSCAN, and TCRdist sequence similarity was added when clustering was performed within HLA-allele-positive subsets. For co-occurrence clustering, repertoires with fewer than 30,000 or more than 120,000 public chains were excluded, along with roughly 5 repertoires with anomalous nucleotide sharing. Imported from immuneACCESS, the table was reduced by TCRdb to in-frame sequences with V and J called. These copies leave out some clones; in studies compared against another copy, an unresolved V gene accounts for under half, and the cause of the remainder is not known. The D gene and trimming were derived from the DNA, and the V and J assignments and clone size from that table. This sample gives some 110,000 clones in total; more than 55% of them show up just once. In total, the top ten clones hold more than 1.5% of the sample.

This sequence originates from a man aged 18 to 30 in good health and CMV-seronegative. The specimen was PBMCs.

The CDR3 reads as follows: CAWSVAPAVMNTEAFF. In nucleotides, the sequence is TGTGCCTGGAGTGTAGCGCCGGCAGTCATGAACACTGAAGCTTTCTTT. Recombination linked TRBV30 to TRBJ1-1, with no reliable assignment of the D segment. From cysteine to phenylalanine, the CDR3 is 16 amino acids long. Solely the CDR3 DNA is kept, with 48 bases framed from the first base. The germline V gene (reference sequence) provides CDR1 GTSNPN and CDR2 SVGIG. V and J lose 0 bases and 0 bases, and a span of 14 bases separates them.